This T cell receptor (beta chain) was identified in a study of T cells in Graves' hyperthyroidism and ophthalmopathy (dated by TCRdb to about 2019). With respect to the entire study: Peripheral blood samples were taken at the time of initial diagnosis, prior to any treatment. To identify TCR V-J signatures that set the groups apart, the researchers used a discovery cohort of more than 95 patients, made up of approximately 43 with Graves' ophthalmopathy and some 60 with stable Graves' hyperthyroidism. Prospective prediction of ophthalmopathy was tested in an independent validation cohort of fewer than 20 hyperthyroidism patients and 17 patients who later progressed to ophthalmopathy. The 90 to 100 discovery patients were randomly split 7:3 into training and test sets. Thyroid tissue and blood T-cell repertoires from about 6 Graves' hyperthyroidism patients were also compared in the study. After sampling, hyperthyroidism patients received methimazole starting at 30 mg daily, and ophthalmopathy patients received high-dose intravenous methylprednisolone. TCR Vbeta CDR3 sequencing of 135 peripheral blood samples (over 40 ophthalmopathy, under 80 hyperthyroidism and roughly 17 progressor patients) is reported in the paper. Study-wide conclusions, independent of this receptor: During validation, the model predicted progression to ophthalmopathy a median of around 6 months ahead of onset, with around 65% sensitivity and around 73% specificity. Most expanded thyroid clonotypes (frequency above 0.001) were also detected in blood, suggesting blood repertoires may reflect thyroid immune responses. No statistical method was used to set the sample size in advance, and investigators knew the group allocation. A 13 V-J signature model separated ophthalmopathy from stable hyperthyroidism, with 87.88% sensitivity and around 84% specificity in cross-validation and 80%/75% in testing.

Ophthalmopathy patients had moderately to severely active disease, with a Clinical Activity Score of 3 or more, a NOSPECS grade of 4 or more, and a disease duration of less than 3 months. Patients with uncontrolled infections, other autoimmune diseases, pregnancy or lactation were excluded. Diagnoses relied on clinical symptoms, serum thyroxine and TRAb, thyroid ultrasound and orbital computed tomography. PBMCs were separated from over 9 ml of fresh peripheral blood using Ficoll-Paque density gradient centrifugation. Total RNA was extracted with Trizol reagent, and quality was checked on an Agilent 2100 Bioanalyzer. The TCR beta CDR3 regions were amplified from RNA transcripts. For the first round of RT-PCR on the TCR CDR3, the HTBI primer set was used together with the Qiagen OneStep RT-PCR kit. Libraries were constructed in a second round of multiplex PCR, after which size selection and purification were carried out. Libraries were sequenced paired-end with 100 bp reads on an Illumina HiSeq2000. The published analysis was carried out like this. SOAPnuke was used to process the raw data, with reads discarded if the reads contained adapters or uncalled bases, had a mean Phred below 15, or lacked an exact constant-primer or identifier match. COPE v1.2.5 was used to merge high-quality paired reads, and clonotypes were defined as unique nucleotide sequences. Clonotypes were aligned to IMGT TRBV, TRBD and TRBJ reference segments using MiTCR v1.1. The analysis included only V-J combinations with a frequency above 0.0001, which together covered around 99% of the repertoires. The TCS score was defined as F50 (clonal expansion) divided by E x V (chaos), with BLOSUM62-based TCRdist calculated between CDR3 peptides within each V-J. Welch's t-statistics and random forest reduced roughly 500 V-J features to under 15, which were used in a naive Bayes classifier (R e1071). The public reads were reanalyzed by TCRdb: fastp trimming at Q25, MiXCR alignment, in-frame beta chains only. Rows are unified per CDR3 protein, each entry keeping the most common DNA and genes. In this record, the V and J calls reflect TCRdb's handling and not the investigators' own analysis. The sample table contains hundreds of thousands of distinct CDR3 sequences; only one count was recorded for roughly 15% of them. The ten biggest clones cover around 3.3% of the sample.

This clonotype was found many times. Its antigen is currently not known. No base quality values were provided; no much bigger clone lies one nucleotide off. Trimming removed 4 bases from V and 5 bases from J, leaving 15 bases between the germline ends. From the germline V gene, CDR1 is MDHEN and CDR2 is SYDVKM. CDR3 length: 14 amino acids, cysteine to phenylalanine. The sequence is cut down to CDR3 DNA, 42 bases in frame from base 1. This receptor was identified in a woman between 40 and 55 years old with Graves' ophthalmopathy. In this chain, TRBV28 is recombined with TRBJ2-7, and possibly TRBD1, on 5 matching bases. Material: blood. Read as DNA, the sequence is TGTGCCAGCAGTTCTCAGGGTTTTCTAAACGAGCAGTACTTC. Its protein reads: CASSSQGFLNEQYF.